This entry is about one T cell receptor (beta chain). Germline values: CDR1 SGHRS, CDR2 YFSETQ. This CDR3 region has 12 residues. V was clipped by 7 bases and J by 2 bases, with 9 bases between them. This record comes from a study of shared clonotypes between healthy human individuals. The protocol was immunoSEQ multiplex PCR, while the TCRdb copy is restricted to in-frame clones and leaves out a portion. The sample comprises over 1.4 million clones, around 97% of which are singletons, and 1.2% rests with the top ten. Sequenced: naive CD4+ T cells sorted from blood. Subset defined: CD45RA+ positively selected. This TCR derives from a man younger than 45 in good health. The chain employs TRBV5-1 and TRBJ2-5, with D uncertain. CDR3 residues: CASALPQETQYF. The CDR3 DNA reads as TGCGCCAGCGCCCTACCTCAAGAGACCCAGTACTTC.